This T cell receptor beta chain was observed in a study of CD8 T cells in Susac syndrome (dated by TCRdb to the late 2010s). For the wider study: The study used repertoire sequencing to test whether antigen drove CD8+ T cell activation and differentiation in Susac syndrome. Study-level results and caveats: The number of individuals in the TCR sequencing and HLA analysis was recognized as being relatively small.

As regards this clonotype: This clone's antigen is unknown. No clone much larger than this one lies a single base away; base qualities are absent.

RNA was extracted with the RNeasy kit and 0.5 to 1 ug was reverse transcribed using random hexamers. TCR beta CDR3 regions were amplified with the immunoSEQ multiplex PCR assay covering 54 Vbeta and 13 Jbeta segments. PCR amplification bias was corrected using a synthetic template baseline for primer optimization and computational correction. On the authors' methods: Reads were annotated to V, D and J genes per IMGT and analyzed with immunoSEQ Analyzer, keeping only productive sequences. Clonality was computed as one minus Shannon entropy normalized by log2 of the number of productive unique sequences. For each patient and control, public and private clones were evaluated within the 100 most prevalent clones. Clones were defined as Susac-specific when absent from the healthy and MS cohorts, from approximately 1,100 published viral clones and from other ImmuneACCESS disease sequences. The public reads were reprocessed in TCRdb via fastp at Q25 and MiXCR, keeping in-frame beta chains. Each CDR3 protein gets just one entry, which takes the most common genes and DNA from the rows behind it. It is TCRdb's table, rather than the study itself, that gives the V and J calls and clone size. The sample has a few hundred thousand distinct CDR3 sequences on record, 95% of them singletons. The ten most abundant clones make up 0.095% of the sample.

Peripheral blood CD8+ and CD4+ T cells from healthy donors, Susac syndrome patients and multiple sclerosis patients were profiled by high-throughput TCR beta sequencing. The multiple sclerosis controls were treatment-naive patients whose relapsing-remitting disease, either stable or active, fulfilled the revised McDonald criteria. Bulk CD8+ and CD4+ T cells were purified magnetically by negative isolation, whereas CD8+ TEMRA cells were enriched by FACS. Blood was drawn into EDTA tubes, processed within 24 hours, and PBMCs were isolated by density gradient centrifugation. PBMCs intended for TCR sequencing were cryopreserved in liquid nitrogen and thawed later in a water bath at 37 degrees C. A purity of at least 90% was achieved for sorted or isolated CD4+, CD8+ and CD8+ TEMRA cells. There are 12 amino acids in the CDR3, from cysteine to phenylalanine inclusive. The sequence is cut down to CDR3 DNA, 36 bases in frame from base 1. Trimming at the junction amounts to 6 bases on V and 2 bases on J, and the germline ends lie 10 bases apart. The germline V gene (reference sequence) gives CDR1 as DFQATT and CDR2 as SNEGSKA.

Sequencing used CD4+ T cells from PBMCs. Recombination joined TRBV20-1 with TRBJ1-2, with the identity of the D gene unclear. The receptor's source is a human donor with multiple sclerosis. At the DNA level, the sequence is TGCAGTGCCGACGCAGAAAACTATGGCTACACCTTC. Its product reads: CSADAENYGYTF.